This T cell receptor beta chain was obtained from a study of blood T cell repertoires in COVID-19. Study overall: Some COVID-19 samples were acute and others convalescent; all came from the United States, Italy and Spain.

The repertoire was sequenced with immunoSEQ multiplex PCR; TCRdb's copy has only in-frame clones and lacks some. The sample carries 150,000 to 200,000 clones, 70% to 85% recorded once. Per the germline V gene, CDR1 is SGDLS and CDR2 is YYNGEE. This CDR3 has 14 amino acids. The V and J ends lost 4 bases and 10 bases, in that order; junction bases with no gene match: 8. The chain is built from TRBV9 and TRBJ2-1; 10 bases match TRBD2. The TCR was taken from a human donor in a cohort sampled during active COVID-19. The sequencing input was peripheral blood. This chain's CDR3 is CASSRSAGGREQFF. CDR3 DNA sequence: TGTGCCAGCAGCCGCTCAGCGGGGGGGCGGGAGCAGTTCTTC.